A selection of T cell receptor beta chains follows, all from one sample in a study of T cells after posttransplantation cyclophosphamide. Profiling relied on immunoSEQ multiplex PCR, and the TCRdb table lists in-frame clones only, not all of them. The sample lists approximately 23,000 clones, 95% to 98% occurring once. Source material: naive CD4+ T cells sorted from PBMCs. Receptors were obtained from a man aged 45-65 years in good health, CMV-negative, and a related stem cell transplant donor. CDR3s include the opening cysteine and the closing phenylalanine or tryptophan. D genes are given only for firm matches. A row's size may be missing; if present it is once, few, many or a size class.

j_call | d_call | v_call | clone_size | cdr3_nt | cdr3_aa
TRBJ1-1 | NA | TRBV7-9 | NA | TGTGCCAGCAGCTTAGAACAGAGGAACACTGAAGCTTTCTTT | CASSLEQRNTEAFF
TRBJ1-1 | NA | TRBV15 | NA | TGTGCCACCAGCAGAGATATTTTGAACACTGAAGCTTTCTTT | CATSRDILNTEAFF
TRBJ2-7 | NA | TRBV5-1 | NA | TGCGCCAGCAGCGTTGGGGGGACAGATCCCTACGAGCAGTACTTC | CASSVGGTDPYEQYF
TRBJ2-3 | TRBD2 | TRBV2 | NA | TGTGCCAGCAGTCCGCGGGGGGGCACAGATACGCAGTATTTT | CASSPRGGTDTQYF
TRBJ1-5 | TRBD1 | TRBV7-8 | NA | TGTGCCAGCAGCTTAGTCGGGACAGGGGATCAGCCCCAGCATTTT | CASSLVGTGDQPQHF
TRBJ1-1 | NA | TRBV7-9 | NA | TGTGCTAGCAGCCCCAAGGTACTCGGGGGGGAAAACACTGAAGCTTTCTTT | CASSPKVLGGENTEAFF
TRBJ2-7 | TRBD2 | TRBV6-6 | NA | TGTGCCAGCAGTTACTCTTTGGCGGGAGGACCTCGGGAGCAGTACTTC | CASSYSLAGGPREQYF
TRBJ2-5 | NA | TRBV10-3 | NA | TGTGCCATCAGTCCATCAACTACCTCGGGGGAGACCCAGTACTTC | CAISPSTTSGETQYF
TRBJ2-3 | TRBD2 | TRBV5-1 | NA | TGCGCCAGCAGCTTGAGTCTAGCGGGAGGGAGGACAGATACGCAGTATTTT | CASSLSLAGGRTDTQYF
TRBJ2-1 | TRBD1 | TRBV7-8 | NA | TGTGCCAGCAGCTTAGTGAGTCGGGCGGGACAGGGGTACAATGAGCAGTTCTTC | CASSLVSRAGQGYNEQFF
TRBJ1-2 | TRBD1 | TRBV11-2 | NA | TGTGCCAGCAGCTTGGACAGGGAGAGGAAGGGCTACACCTTC | CASSLDRERKGYTF
TRBJ2-5 | TRBD1 | TRBV10-3 | NA | TGTGCCATCAGAGGGACAGCTCAAGAGACCCAGTACTTC | CAIRGTAQETQYF
TRBJ2-5 | TRBD2 | TRBV11-2 | NA | TGTGCCAGCAGCTTAGATCGGCGGGGGGGCCCTGGGACCCAGTACTTC | CASSLDRRGGPGTQYF
TRBJ1-3 | NA | TRBV18 | NA | TGTGCCAGCTCAACCACCTCCGGCTCTGGAAACACCATATATTTT | CASSTTSGSGNTIYF
TRBJ2-7 | TRBD1 | TRBV6-5 | NA | TGTGCCAGCAGTGGACAGGGGGGTTCCTACGAGCAGTACTTC | CASSGQGGSYEQYF
TRBJ2-5 | TRBD2 | TRBV10-3 | NA | TGTGCCATCAGTGAGGGTAGCGGGGGGCCGTCTCCAGAGACCCAGTACTTC | CAISEGSGGPSPETQYF
TRBJ2-7 | TRBD2 | TRBV11-1 | once | TGTGCCAGCAGCTTACCAGGAGCGGGAGGGAACTACGAGCAGTACTTC | CASSLPGAGGNYEQYF
TRBJ2-1 | NA | TRBV7-2 | NA | TGTGCCTCCACCCCAGAGGCGTACCTCGGAAATGAGCAGTTCTTC | CASTPEAYLGNEQFF
TRBJ2-3 | NA | TRBV7-8 | NA | TGTGCCAGCAGGATTACTAGGGTAGGGAGCACAGATACGCAGTATTTT | CASRITRVGSTDTQYF
TRBJ1-5 | TRBD1 | TRBV5-1 | NA | TGCGCCAGCAGCCCGACAGGGGGCGGGCAGCCCCAGCATTTT | CASSPTGGGQPQHF
TRBJ1-1 | TRBD1 | TRBV5-1 | once | TGCGCCAGCAGCTTAGGGGGGATCGACAGGGACAAAGCTTTCTTT | CASSLGGIDRDKAFF
TRBJ2-1 | TRBD2 | TRBV7-9 | NA | TGTGCCAGCAGCCCTAACGGTCTAGCGGGGTACAATGAGCAGTTCTTC | CASSPNGLAGYNEQFF
TRBJ1-2 | NA | TRBV4-1 | NA | TGCGCCAGCAGCCCGCCCTCGGGTAACTATGGCTACACCTTC | CASSPPSGNYGYTF
TRBJ2-3 | NA | TRBV7-3 | NA | TGTGCCAGCAGCTTACGGTGGGGGGTAGATACGCAGTATTTT | CASSLRWGVDTQYF
TRBJ2-5 | TRBD2 | TRBV2 | NA | TGTGCCAGCGGTAGACTCCCGGGACTAGTAAGTGAGACCCAGTACTTC | CASGRLPGLVSETQYF
TRBJ2-7 | NA | TRBV11-2 | NA | TGTGCCAGCAGCGCAAGTCGGAGCTCCTACGAGCAGTACTTC | CASSASRSSYEQYF
TRBJ2-3 | NA | TRBV7-2 | NA | TGTGCCAGCACCTCGGGTCTGAGCACAGATACGCAGTATTTT | CASTSGLSTDTQYF